What follows are 30 T cell receptor beta chains derived from one specimen sequenced in a study of blood T cell repertoires in COVID-19. TCRdb keeps only in-frame clones here, not all; method: immunoSEQ multiplex PCR. The repertoire holds approximately 160,000 clones, with roughly 77% as singletons. Material for sequencing was peripheral blood. These TCRs come from a human donor in a cohort sampled during active COVID-19.

The CDR3 loop is CASSVLGGSPGAYNEQFF. The CDR3 region has the DNA TGTGCCAGCAGCGTACTAGGGGGTAGTCCAGGGGCCTACAATGAGCAGTTCTTC. The chain has TRBV9 and TRBJ2-1, with D possibly matching TRBD1 (6 bases). The V end lost 1 base, the J end lost 2 bases, and 19 bases lay between the germline ends. This CDR3 spans 18 amino acids. Looked up from germline, CDR1 is SGDLS and CDR2 is YYNGEE. Variable domain in full (rest from reference TRBV9 and TRBJ2-1): DSGVTQTPKHLITATGQRVTLRCSPRSGDLSVYWYQQSLDQGLQFLIQYYNGEERAKGNILERFSAQQFPDLHSELNLSSLELGDSALYFCASSVLGGSPGAYNEQFFGPGTRLTVL.

V is TRBV5-6 and J is TRBJ1-2; no reliable D call. Germline CDR1 reads SGHDT; CDR2 reads YYEEEE. Trimming took off 5 bases at V and 1 base at J, with 15 bases between the two ends. This CDR3 has 15 residues. The CDR3, as DNA: TGTGCCAGCAGAAAGGGTCCCGGACTTAACTATGGCTACACCTTC. This gives the protein CASRKGPGLNYGYTF.

V and J are TRBV9 and TRBJ1-1; D gene uncertain. The V end was cut by 8 bases, the J end by 1 base, with 12 bases between. The CDR3 totals 13 residues. Germline V gene lookup returns CDR1 SGDLS and CDR2 YYNGEE. CDR3 protein: CASGRVGNTEAFF. The CDR3 nucleotides are TGTGCCAGTGGGAGGGTGGGGAACACTGAAGCTTTCTTT.

The V and J genes are TRBV14 and TRBJ2-3, with D tentatively TRBD2 (7 bases). Germline V lookup: CDR1 SGHDN, CDR2 FVKESK. CDR3 length: 17 amino acids. Trimming took off 4 bases at V and 3 bases at J, with 20 bases between the two ends. Here the CDR3 reads CASSLVGGGGSTDTQYF. In nucleotides, the CDR3 is TGTGCCAGCAGCCTCGTCGGAGGGGGGGGGTCGACAGATACGCAGTATTTT.

The rearrangement uses TRBV7-3 and TRBJ1-5; 7 bases are a match to TRBD1. With V trimmed by 5 bases and J by 6 bases, 10 bases remained unmatched. The CDR3 loop spans 15 amino acids. The germline CDR1 and CDR2 sequences are SGHTA and FQGTGA. CDR3 amino acids: CASSAIQGLGQPQHF. The CDR3 DNA is TGTGCCAGCAGCGCGATACAGGGGCTCGGTCAGCCCCAGCATTTT.

The J gene is TRBJ2-2, the V gene TRBV9; 7 bases map to TRBD1. The V segment lost 7 bases and the J segment 3 bases; nucleotides outside the gene matches: 6. This CDR3 has 14 amino acids. The V gene's germline CDR1 is SGDLS and CDR2 YYNGEE. The CDR3 sequence is CASSGTVYTGELFF. In DNA, the CDR3 is TGTGCCAGCTCCGGGACAGTCTACACCGGGGAGCTGTTTTTT.

This rearrangement joins TRBV6-6 to TRBJ2-5; 10 positions match TRBD2. Germline assignment: CDR1 MNHNY and CDR2 SVGAGI (reference sequence). V dropped 5 bases and J dropped 7; count of bases not matched to a gene: 10. This CDR3 comprises 15 residues. In DNA, the CDR3 is TGTGCCAGCAGTCGGACTAGCGGCGGTTCCGGGACCCAGTACTTC. The encoded protein is CASSRTSGGSGTQYF.

J is TRBJ2-1 and V is TRBV9, with TRBD1 matching 8 bases. The CDR3 has 15 residues. Per the germline V gene, CDR1 is SGDLS and CDR2 is YYNGEE. J was trimmed by 0 bases and V by 6 bases; bases with no gene match: 5. The CDR3 nucleotides are TGTGCCAGCACCCAGGGGGCATTCTCCTACAATGAGCAGTTCTTC. This gives the protein CASTQGAFSYNEQFF.

V gene TRBV2 combines with J gene TRBJ1-3; 9 bases map to TRBD1. Trimming at V came to 6 bases and at J to 7 bases, leaving 1 base not matched to a gene. From germline, CDR1 is SNHLY and CDR2 FYNNEI. The CDR3 is 12 amino acids. CDR3 DNA sequence: TGTGCCAGCAGCGGACAGGGGAACACCATATATTTT. As protein: CASSGQGNTIYF.

The genes are TRBV5-1 and TRBJ1-4; the D is unclear. V was shortened by 0 bases and J by 5 bases, with 8 bases between the two germline ends. Germline V lookup: CDR1 SGHRS, CDR2 YFSETQ. The CDR3 length is 14 residues. DNA of the CDR3: TGCGCCAGCAGCTTGGGCGGCCCCAATGAAAAACTGTTTTTT. This gives the protein CASSLGGPNEKLFF.

The chain uses TRBV29-1 and TRBJ2-7; 8 bases line up with TRBD1. The CDR3 extends over 14 amino acids. Germline V gene lookup returns CDR1 SQVTM and CDR2 ANQGSEA. Trimming at V came to 5 bases and at J to 0 bases, leaving 6 bases not matched to a gene. The CDR3 reads CSVSRGPSSYEQYF. The DNA for the CDR3 is TGCAGCGTTTCCAGGGGGCCTTCCTCCTACGAGCAGTACTTC.

This chain uses TRBV20-1 with TRBJ2-7; maybe TRBD2 (6 bases). Trimming took 3 bases from V and 2 from J, leaving 14 bases between them. The CDR3 loop spans 14 amino acids. CDR1 and CDR2 from the germline V gene are DFQATT and SNEGSKA (reference sequence). In DNA form, the CDR3 reads TGCAGTGCTAGTTCTTGGGACTCCACCTACGAGCAGTACTTC. Its translation: CSASSWDSTYEQYF.

The gene calls are TRBV4-1 and TRBJ1-4; the D gene is possibly TRBD1 (6 bases). There are 15 residues in the CDR3. With 3 bases removed from V and 7 bases from J, the gap between germline ends came to 15 bases. Germline lookup yields CDR1 MGHRA and CDR2 YSYEKL. The CDR3 DNA is TGCGCCAGCAGCCAGGGACACGAGATGGTTGAAAAACTGTTTTTT. Protein sequence: CASSQGHEMVEKLFF.

There are a few counts of this clone. For the CDR3, the DNA is TGTGCCAGCAGCTCGGGACTGGGGAACACCGGGGAGCTGTTTTTT. Translation gives CASSSGLGNTGELFF. V and J are TRBV7-2 and TRBJ2-2; perhaps TRBD2 as D (6 bases). This CDR3 is 15 amino acids long. Germline V gives CDR1 SGHTA, CDR2 FQGNSA. With 4 bases removed from V and 1 base from J, the gap between germline ends came to 10 bases.

In nucleotides, the CDR3 is TGTGCCAGCAGCGTAGAAGACTCCCTGACAGATACGCAGTATTTT. Its protein product is CASSVEDSLTDTQYF. The V call is TRBV9, the J call TRBJ2-3, with D hard to call. V shed 0 bases and J shed 3 bases, with 11 bases lying between them. The CDR3 extends over 15 amino acids. Germline CDR1 SGDLS, CDR2 YYNGEE.

The rearrangement uses TRBV5-1 and TRBJ2-5, with a tentative D call TRBD2 (5 bases). This CDR3 region has 16 residues. V was cut by 4 bases and J by 2 bases, with 18 bases left in between. Germline V gene data show CDR1 as SGHRS and CDR2 as YFSETQ. The CDR3 is CASSEDFSREQETQYF. The CDR3 nucleotides are TGCGCCAGCAGCGAGGACTTTTCGAGGGAGCAAGAGACCCAGTACTTC.

In nucleotides, the CDR3 is TGTGCCAGCAGTTACTCGCACCGGGATAGATATGGCTACACCTTC. It encodes CASSYSHRDRYGYTF. The genes are TRBV6-5 and TRBJ1-2; D is ambiguous. Germline V gene sequence: CDR1 MNHEY, CDR2 SVGAGI. CDR3 length equals 15 residues. Trimming removed 0 bases at V and 5 bases at J, with 13 bases between.

The chain links TRBV6-5 to TRBJ1-4, with 7 bases fitting TRBD1. This CDR3 region has 15 residues. Germline V gene data show CDR1 as MNHEY and CDR2 as SVGAGI. J gave up 7 bases and V 6 bases, and 11 bases lay outside the gene matches. For the CDR3, the DNA is TGTGCCAGCAGGCCGGGACAGCAACAGAGTGAAAAACTGTTTTTT. It translates to CASRPGQQQSEKLFF.

The J gene is TRBJ2-7, the V gene TRBV5-1; weak D call: TRBD1 (5 bases). V dropped 2 bases and J dropped 6 bases, with 9 bases sitting between them. Germline loops: CDR1 SGHRS, CDR2 YFSETQ. The CDR3 has 12 amino acids. In DNA, the CDR3 is TGCGCCAGCAGCTTTGGCAGGGCCGAGCAGTACTTC. Protein sequence: CASSFGRAEQYF.

The chain joins TRBV7-8 to TRBJ2-5, with 9 bases identical to TRBD1. CDR1 and CDR2 from the germline V gene are SGHVS and FQNEAQ. The CDR3 has 13 amino acids. V lost 5 bases to trimming and J lost 10 bases; unmatched junction nucleotides: 8. The CDR3 reads CASSHDRGSNQYF. For the CDR3, the DNA is TGTGCCAGCAGCCATGACAGGGGGTCTAACCAGTACTTC.

The CDR3 region is CASSENRITGELFF. Here the CDR3 DNA reads TGTGCCAGCAGTGAAAACAGAATCACCGGGGAGCTGTTTTTT. The chain joins TRBV2 to TRBJ2-2; D is undetermined. Germline V gene lookup returns CDR1 SNHLY and CDR2 FYNNEI. The CDR3 has 14 residues. Trimming left V 2 bases short and J 4 bases short, with 8 bases between.

The chain is built from TRBV5-6 and TRBJ2-2, with 7 bases identical to TRBD1. Looked up from germline, CDR1 is SGHDT and CDR2 is YYEEEE. CDR3 length: 16 residues. V dropped 4 bases and J dropped 4; count of bases not matched to a gene: 10. The CDR3 loop reads CASSRPRGQGTGELFF. In DNA, the CDR3 is TGTGCCAGCAGCCGCCCAAGGGGGCAAGGCACCGGGGAGCTGTTTTTT.

This clone was counted a single time. The chain has TRBV27 and TRBJ2-5; 7 bases agree with TRBD2. V lost 0 bases to trimming and J lost 2 bases; unmatched junction nucleotides: 3. CDR3 length: 15 amino acids. CDR1 and CDR2 (germline): MNHEY, SMNVEV (reference sequence). CDR3 loop: CASSLSPGGQETQYF. Written as DNA, the CDR3 is TGTGCCAGCAGTTTATCCCCGGGAGGACAAGAGACCCAGTACTTC.

CDR3 in DNA: TGTGCCAGCAGTTTGCGTTCGACTAGCGGGAGCACAGATACGCAGTATTTT. This encodes CASSLRSTSGSTDTQYF. The J gene is TRBJ2-3, the V gene TRBV28; TRBD2 aligns across 10 bases. This CDR3 comprises 17 residues. Germline V gene sequence: CDR1 MDHEN, CDR2 SYDVKM. Germline trimming cut 3 bases from V and 0 bases from J; bases unmatched to any gene: 6.

In its sample, this clone was seen a few times. The CDR3 sequence is CASSLAGAHYEQYF. Written as DNA, the CDR3 is TGTGCCAGCAGTTTAGCGGGAGCGCACTACGAGCAGTACTTC. The rearrangement links TRBV6-5 to TRBJ2-7; TRBD2 aligns across 9 bases. CDR1 is MNHEY, CDR2 SVGAGI, per germline. V was clipped by 4 bases and J by 3 bases; unmatched bases: 4. CDR3 length: 14 amino acids.

This clone was seen only a few times. This chain links TRBV5-4 with TRBJ2-7; 9 bases agree with TRBD1. With V trimmed by 4 bases and J by 3 bases, 8 bases remained unmatched. The V gene's germline CDR1 is SGHNT and CDR2 YYREEE (reference sequence). CDR3 length: 15 amino acids. CDR3 nucleotide sequence: TGTGCCAGCAGCGCTGCGACAGGGGGATTCTACGAGCAGTACTTC. It translates to CASSAATGGFYEQYF.

The V call is TRBV5-1, the J call TRBJ1-1; TRBD1 might be the D (5 bases). Germline lookup yields CDR1 SGHRS and CDR2 YFSETQ. This CDR3 comprises 14 residues. Trimming shortened V by 2 bases and J by 7 bases, and 15 bases separated the two germline ends. In DNA form, the CDR3 reads TGCGCCAGCAGCTTCCGAGGGGCGGGGAATGAAGCTTTCTTT. Protein: CASSFRGAGNEAFF.

The V gene is TRBV25-1, the J gene TRBJ2-3; 9 positions agree with TRBD2. Germline V lookup: CDR1 MGHDK, CDR2 SYGVNS. J was trimmed by 0 bases and V by 1 base; bases with no gene match: 2. CDR3 length equals 16 residues. This CDR3 reads CASSESSGRSTDTQYF. In nucleotides, the CDR3 is TGTGCCAGCAGTGAATCAAGCGGGAGGAGCACAGATACGCAGTATTTT.

The chain is built from TRBV6-2 or TRBV6-3 and TRBJ1-5; D gene unclear. Germline CDR1 and CDR2: MNHEY and SVGEGT. The CDR3 has 13 amino acids. Trimming pared 4 bases from V and 5 bases from J, leaving 9 bases between. CDR3 DNA sequence: TGTGCCAGCAGTTTGAACAGCTATCAGCCCCAGCATTTT. Its protein product is CASSLNSYQPQHF.

V is TRBV7-3 and J is TRBJ2-5; 8 nucleotides match TRBD2. The J segment lost 5 bases and the V segment lost 3 bases, leaving 8 bases of the junction unmatched. Germline values: CDR1 SGHTA, CDR2 FQGTGA. The CDR3 runs to 15 residues. DNA of the CDR3: TGTGCCAGCAGCTTTCGTCGCGGGAGGTTGGAGACCCAGTACTTC. Residues: CASSFRRGRLETQYF.